This section outlines one TCR beta chain sequence together with its context. The antigen is not known. This entry comes from a study of cytomegalovirus exposure and HLA in healthy donors. Findings and limits, study-wide: The majority of TCR sequences were rare, yet some public TCRs appeared in many donors.

CDR1 and CDR2 (germline): LGHNA, YNFKEQ. This CDR3 is 15 amino acids long. V was pared by 2 bases and J by 5 bases, with 3 bases of the junction left unmatched. A multiplex PCR was run with 60 Vbeta primers and 13 Jbeta primers. Assay used: immunoSEQ multiplex PCR; TCRdb lists only in-frame clones, some missing. The sample includes around 210,000 clones, roughly 77% seen only once; the top ten take approximately 0.4%. Sequenced material: PBMCs. The origin of this receptor is a male donor in good health and CMV-seropositive. The chain couples TRBV4-2 to TRBJ2-3, with 11 bases aligning to TRBD2. The CDR3 loop reads CASSQLLAGEDTQYF. As DNA, the CDR3 is TGTGCCAGCAGCCAACTACTAGCGGGAGAAGATACGCAGTATTTT.